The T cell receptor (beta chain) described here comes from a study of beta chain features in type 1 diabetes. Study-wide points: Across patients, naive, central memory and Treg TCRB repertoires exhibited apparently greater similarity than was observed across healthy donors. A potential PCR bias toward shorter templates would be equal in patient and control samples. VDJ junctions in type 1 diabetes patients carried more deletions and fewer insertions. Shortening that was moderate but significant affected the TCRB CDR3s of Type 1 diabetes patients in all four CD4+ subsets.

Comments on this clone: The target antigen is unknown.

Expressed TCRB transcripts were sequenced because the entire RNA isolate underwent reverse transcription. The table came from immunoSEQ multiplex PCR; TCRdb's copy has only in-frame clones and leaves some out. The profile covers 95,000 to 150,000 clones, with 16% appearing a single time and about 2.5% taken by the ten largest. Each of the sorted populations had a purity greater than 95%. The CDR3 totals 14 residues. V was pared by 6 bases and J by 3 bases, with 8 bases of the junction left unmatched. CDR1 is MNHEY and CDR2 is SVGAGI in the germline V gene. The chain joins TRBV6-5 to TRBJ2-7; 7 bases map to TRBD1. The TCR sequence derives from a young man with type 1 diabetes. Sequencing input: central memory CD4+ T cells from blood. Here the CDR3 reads CASRPPGQIYEQYF. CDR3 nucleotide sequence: TGTGCCAGCAGACCTCCGGGACAGATCTACGAGCAGTACTTC.